Shown below are 20 T cell receptor beta chains from a single sample sequenced in a study of blood T cell repertoires in COVID-19. The protocol was immunoSEQ multiplex PCR, while the TCRdb copy is restricted to in-frame clones and leaves out a portion. The profile covers fewer than 150,000 clones, with roughly 89% appearing a single time and roughly 4% taken by the ten largest. The sample was peripheral blood. These TCRs come from a woman aged 55-69 years with COVID-19, enrolled during active disease.

The chain has TRBV7-2 and TRBJ2-1; 8 bases are a match to TRBD1. The CDR3 is 15 amino acids. Germline CDR1 SGHTA, CDR2 FQGNSA. Unmatched junction bases numbered 5, after V lost 4 bases and J lost 3 bases. This chain's CDR3 is CASSWQGAIYNEQFF. The CDR3 bases are TGTGCCAGCAGCTGGCAGGGGGCTATCTACAATGAGCAGTTCTTC.

This clone has a single count. The chain has TRBV29-1 and TRBJ2-7, with 7 positions matching TRBD1. CDR3 length equals 12 residues. The V gene's germline CDR1 is SQVTM and CDR2 ANQGSEA. V trimming: 5 bases; J trimming: 1 base; junction bases outside the gene matches: 2. The CDR3 sequence is CSVLDRSYEQYF. In DNA form, the CDR3 reads TGCAGCGTTCTGGACAGGTCCTACGAGCAGTACTTC.

This clone was observed a single time. The V gene is TRBV14, the J gene TRBJ2-1; 7 bases line up with TRBD2. The CDR3 consists of 15 residues. Germline V gene data show CDR1 as SGHDN and CDR2 as FVKESK. V trimming: 1 base; J trimming: 1 base; junction bases outside the gene matches: 1. The CDR3 sequence is CASSQAGGSYNEQFF. CDR3 DNA: TGTGCCAGCAGCCAAGCGGGGGGATCCTACAATGAGCAGTTCTTC.

The chain is built from TRBV10-3 and TRBJ2-1; TRBD2 matches at 10 bases. CDR3 length equals 15 residues. Germline V gene sequence: CDR1 ENHRY, CDR2 SYGVKD. The V and J ends lost 7 bases and 2 bases, in that order; junction bases with no gene match: 5. CDR3 protein: CAIMSGGGTYNEQFF. DNA of the CDR3: TGTGCCATCATGAGCGGGGGGGGGACCTACAATGAGCAGTTCTTC.

The gene calls are TRBV5-1 and TRBJ2-5, with 9 bases lining up with TRBD1. CDR3 length equals 14 residues. V lost 3 bases, J lost 2 bases, and 2 bases stayed unmatched. The germline gives CDR1 SGHRS, CDR2 YFSETQ. The DNA for the CDR3 is TGCGCCAGCAGCTCGGGGACAGGGCAAGAGACCCAGTACTTC. Translating gives CASSSGTGQETQYF.

This clone has more than one count but fewer than ten. This rearrangement joins TRBV18 to TRBJ1-1; no definite D call. The V gene's germline CDR1 is KGHSH and CDR2 LQKENI. Trimming pared 3 bases from V and 5 bases from J, leaving 13 bases between. The length of the CDR3 is 14 residues. CDR3 sequence: CASSPEQEGTEAFF. DNA for the CDR3: TGTGCCAGCTCACCGGAGCAGGAGGGAACTGAAGCTTTCTTT.

The J gene is TRBJ1-3, the V gene TRBV7-8; weak D call: TRBD1 (5 bases). V was pared by 6 bases and J by 4 bases, with 31 bases between. CDR3 size: 20 residues. The germline CDR1 and CDR2 sequences are SGHVS and FQNEAQ. The CDR3 is CASRDRRRGGAPRVGNTIYF. DNA for the CDR3: TGTGCCAGCAGAGACCGGAGAAGGGGAGGGGCGCCCAGGGTGGGAAACACCATATATTTT.

The CDR3 bases are TGTGCTAGTGGTCCGGGGCTGGCAGGGGGCGAATATAATTCACCCCTCCACTTT. This translates into CASGPGLAGGEYNSPLHF. V and J are TRBV12-5 and TRBJ1-6; 8 nucleotides match TRBD1. CDR1 is LGHNT, CDR2 FRNRAP, per germline. The CDR3 spans 18 residues. V lost 5 bases to trimming and J lost 4 bases; unmatched junction nucleotides: 13.

This chain connects TRBV19 to TRBJ1-6; 7 nucleotides line up with TRBD1. Trimming at V came to 10 bases and at J to 10 bases, leaving 13 bases not matched to a gene. The CDR3 sequence is 14 residues long. The germline CDR1 and CDR2 sequences are LNHDA and SQIVND (reference sequence). CDR3 loop: CATWTGELGSPLHF. The CDR3 nucleotides are TGTGCCACCTGGACAGGAGAACTAGGATCACCCCTCCACTTT.

V gene TRBV11-2 combines with J gene TRBJ2-1, with D possibly matching TRBD1 (6 bases). The CDR3 length is 13 residues. Trimming pared 0 bases from V and 7 bases from J, leaving 7 bases between. CDR1 and CDR2 (germline): SGHAT, FQNNGV. The CDR3 loop reads CASSLERGNEQFF. CDR3 bases: TGTGCCAGCAGCTTAGAGAGGGGGAATGAGCAGTTCTTC.

The V call is TRBV6-1, the J call TRBJ1-6, with a tentative D call TRBD1 (5 bases). Trimming cost V 0 bases and J 2 bases, with 14 bases left between them. This CDR3 comprises 18 residues. Germline V gene data show CDR1 as MNHNS and CDR2 as SASEGT. CDR3 sequence (DNA): TGTGCCAGCAGTGAAGCGGTGGGGCAGGGCACCTATAATTCACCCCTCCACTTT. Translated, it gives CASSEAVGQGTYNSPLHF.

V and J are TRBV11-2 and TRBJ1-5; D gene uncertain. The CDR3 has 13 residues. V shed 5 bases and J shed 5 bases, with 10 bases lying between them. CDR1 is SGHAT and CDR2 is FQNNGV in the germline V gene. The CDR3 loop reads CASSPGSYQPQHF. The CDR3 nucleotides are TGTGCCAGCAGCCCTGGGAGCTATCAGCCCCAGCATTTT.

The chain employs TRBV4-2 and TRBJ1-5; a possible D gene is TRBD1 (5 bases). This CDR3 spans 17 amino acids. CDR1 and CDR2 from the germline V gene are LGHNA and YNFKEQ. Trimming pared 0 bases from V and 4 bases from J, leaving 16 bases between. The CDR3 region is CASSQDRGGALNQPQHF. DNA of the CDR3: TGTGCCAGCAGCCAAGATAGGGGAGGGGCCCTAAATCAGCCCCAGCATTTT.

The CDR3 is CASSSPGGFTEQFF. As DNA, the CDR3 is TGTGCCAGCAGCTCCCCGGGAGGTTTTACTGAGCAGTTCTTC. The chain has TRBV7-2 and TRBJ2-1, with 7 nucleotides matching TRBD2. The CDR3 is 14 amino acids. The junction had 9 bases not matched to a gene; V was cut back by 4 bases and J by 9 bases. Germline V CDR1 and CDR2: SGHTA, FQGNSA.

This clone was counted once. The chain carries TRBV7-6 and TRBJ2-7; TRBD2 aligns across 8 bases. V lost 5 bases, J lost 0 bases, and 9 bases stayed unmatched. CDR1 is SGHVS and CDR2 is FNYEAQ in the germline V gene. This CDR3 spans 16 amino acids. CDR3 nucleotide sequence: TGTGCCAGCAGCCCCGTGAGGCGGGGGGCCTCCTACGAGCAGTACTTC. Encoded protein: CASSPVRRGASYEQYF.

The V call is TRBV30, the J call TRBJ2-7; the D is unclear. Looked up from germline, CDR1 is GTSNPN and CDR2 is SVGIG (reference sequence). This CDR3 spans 13 amino acids. Trimming took 3 bases from V and 0 from J, leaving 9 bases between them. CDR3 bases: TGTGCCTGGAGGTTCCTGAGCTCCTACGAGCAGTACTTC. It translates to CAWRFLSSYEQYF.

The V and J genes are TRBV5-1 and TRBJ1-1, with TRBD1 matching over 9 bases. The germline gives CDR1 SGHRS, CDR2 YFSETQ. The CDR3 is 17 amino acids. Trimming took 3 bases from V and 5 from J; bases not matched to a gene: 14. CDR3 DNA sequence: TGCGCCAGCAGCTCAGTCCCGGGACAGGGTTGGGGGACTGAAGCTTTCTTT. This encodes CASSSVPGQGWGTEAFF.

V and J are TRBV10-2 and TRBJ1-1; TRBD1 might be the D (5 bases). This CDR3 is 13 amino acids long. V lost 8 bases to trimming and J lost 3 bases, with 13 bases between them. In germline, CDR1 is WSHSY, CDR2 SAAADI. Here the CDR3 DNA reads TGCGCCAGCTCGCGGGGGGGGTACACTGAAGCTTTCTTT. Amino acid sequence: CASSRGGYTEAFF.

In DNA, the CDR3 is TGTGCCTGGACACAGGGACAGGGGTACGATCAGCCCCAGCATTTT. This gives the protein CAWTQGQGYDQPQHF. This sequence joins TRBV30 and TRBJ1-5, with 10 positions matching TRBD1. J was trimmed by 5 bases and V by 4 bases; bases with no gene match: 8. Germline V CDR1 and CDR2: GTSNPN, SVGIG (reference sequence). The CDR3 runs to 15 residues.

On this clone: At one end the junction does not follow the germline gene, possibly because of a read error. The V gene is TRBV7-9, the J gene TRBJ1-1; D remains ambiguous. The CDR3 is made up of 13 amino acids. CDR1 and CDR2 (germline): SEHNR, FQNEAQ (reference sequence). CDR3 DNA: TGTGCCAGCAGCCTAGCCGGGGACACTGAAGCTTTCTTT. Translation gives CASSLAGDTEAFF.